At least ten counts were recorded for the clone carrying this T cell receptor (beta chain). The CDR3 runs 13 residues. Germline values: CDR1 SGHDT, CDR2 YYEEEE. V lost 6 bases to trimming and J lost 4 bases; unmatched junction nucleotides: 4. MiXCR was run by TCRdb on the RT-PCR reads, yielding one entry per CDR3 protein. The data show about 680,000 distinct CDR3 sequences, over 12% seen once. Sequenced sample: memory CD4+ T cells from blood. The V gene is TRBV5-6, the J gene TRBJ2-1; 7 nucleotides match TRBD2. The source of this sequence is a female donor in good health, serving as a healthy control. The CDR3 sequence is CASNRDYYNEQFF. The CDR3 bases are TGTGCCAGCAACCGGGACTATTACAATGAGCAGTTCTTC.